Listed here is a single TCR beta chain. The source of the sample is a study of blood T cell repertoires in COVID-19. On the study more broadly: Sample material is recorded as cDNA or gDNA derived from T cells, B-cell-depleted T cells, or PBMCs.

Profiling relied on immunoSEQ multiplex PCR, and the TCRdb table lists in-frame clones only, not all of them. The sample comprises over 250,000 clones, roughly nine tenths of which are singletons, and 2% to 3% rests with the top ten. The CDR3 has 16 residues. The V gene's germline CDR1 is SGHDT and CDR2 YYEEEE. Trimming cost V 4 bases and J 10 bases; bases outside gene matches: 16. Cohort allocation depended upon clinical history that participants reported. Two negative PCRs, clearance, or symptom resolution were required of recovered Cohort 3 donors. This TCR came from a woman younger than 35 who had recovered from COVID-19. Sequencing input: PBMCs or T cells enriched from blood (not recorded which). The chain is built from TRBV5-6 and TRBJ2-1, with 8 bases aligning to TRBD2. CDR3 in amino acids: CASSKDGGASTTEQFF. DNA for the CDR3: TGTGCCAGCAGCAAGGACGGGGGGGCCAGTACGACCGAGCAGTTCTTC.